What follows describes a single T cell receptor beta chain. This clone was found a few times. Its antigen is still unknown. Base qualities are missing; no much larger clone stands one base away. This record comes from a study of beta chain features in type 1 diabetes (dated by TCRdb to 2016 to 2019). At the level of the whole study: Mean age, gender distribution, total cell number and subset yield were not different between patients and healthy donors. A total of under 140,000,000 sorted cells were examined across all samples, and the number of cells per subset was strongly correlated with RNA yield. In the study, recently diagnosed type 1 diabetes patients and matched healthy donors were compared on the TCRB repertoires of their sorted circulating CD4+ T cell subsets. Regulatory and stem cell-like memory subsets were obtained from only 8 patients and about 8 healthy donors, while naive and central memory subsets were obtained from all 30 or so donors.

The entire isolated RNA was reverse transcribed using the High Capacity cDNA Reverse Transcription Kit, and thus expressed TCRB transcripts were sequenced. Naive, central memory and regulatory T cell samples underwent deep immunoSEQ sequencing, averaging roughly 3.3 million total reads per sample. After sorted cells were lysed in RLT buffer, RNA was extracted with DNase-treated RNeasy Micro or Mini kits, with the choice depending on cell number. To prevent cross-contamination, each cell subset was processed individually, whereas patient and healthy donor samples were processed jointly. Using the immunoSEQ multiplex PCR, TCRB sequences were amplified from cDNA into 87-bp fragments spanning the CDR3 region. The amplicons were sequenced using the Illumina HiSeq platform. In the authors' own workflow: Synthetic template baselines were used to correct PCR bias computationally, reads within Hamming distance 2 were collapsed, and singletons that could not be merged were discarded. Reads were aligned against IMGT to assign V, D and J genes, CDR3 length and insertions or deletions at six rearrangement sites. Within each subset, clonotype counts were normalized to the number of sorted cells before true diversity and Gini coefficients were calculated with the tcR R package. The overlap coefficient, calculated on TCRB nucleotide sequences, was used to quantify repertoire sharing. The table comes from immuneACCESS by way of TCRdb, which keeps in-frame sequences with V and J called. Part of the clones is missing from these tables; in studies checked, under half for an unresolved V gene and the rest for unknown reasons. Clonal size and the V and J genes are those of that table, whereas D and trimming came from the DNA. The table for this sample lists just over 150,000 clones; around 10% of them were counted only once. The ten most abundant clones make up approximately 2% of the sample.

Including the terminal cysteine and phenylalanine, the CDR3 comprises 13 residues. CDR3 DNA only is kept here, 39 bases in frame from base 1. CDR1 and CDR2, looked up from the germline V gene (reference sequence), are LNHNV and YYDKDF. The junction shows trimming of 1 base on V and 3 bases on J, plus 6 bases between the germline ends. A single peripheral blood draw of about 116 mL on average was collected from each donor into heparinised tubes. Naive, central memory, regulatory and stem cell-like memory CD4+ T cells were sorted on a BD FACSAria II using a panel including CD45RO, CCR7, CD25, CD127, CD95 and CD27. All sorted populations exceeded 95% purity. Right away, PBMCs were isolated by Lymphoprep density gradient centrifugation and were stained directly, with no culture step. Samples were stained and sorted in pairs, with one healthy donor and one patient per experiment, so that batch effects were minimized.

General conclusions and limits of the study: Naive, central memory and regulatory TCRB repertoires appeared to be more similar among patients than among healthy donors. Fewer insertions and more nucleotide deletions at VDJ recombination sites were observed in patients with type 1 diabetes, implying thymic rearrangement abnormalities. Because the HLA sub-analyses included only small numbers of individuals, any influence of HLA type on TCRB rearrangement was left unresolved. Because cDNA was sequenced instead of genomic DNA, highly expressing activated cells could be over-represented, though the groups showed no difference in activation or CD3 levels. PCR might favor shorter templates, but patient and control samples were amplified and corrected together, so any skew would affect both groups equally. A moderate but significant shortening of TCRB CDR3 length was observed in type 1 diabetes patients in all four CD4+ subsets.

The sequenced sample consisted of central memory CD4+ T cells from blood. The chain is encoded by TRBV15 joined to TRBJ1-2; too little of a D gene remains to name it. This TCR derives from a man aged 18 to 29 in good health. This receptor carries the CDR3 CATSRGADYGYTF. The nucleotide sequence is TGTGCCACCAGCAGAGGAGCGGACTATGGCTACACCTTC.